The 9 T cell receptor beta chains below all came from one sample that was sequenced in a study of T cell repertoires in cytomegalovirus infection. TCRdb reprocessed the reads via MiXCR and lists one record per CDR3 protein. The data contain 600,000 to 800,000 distinct CDR3 sequences, 24% of them seen just once; the ten biggest clones take up 6.5% to 10%. The sequenced material came from CD8+ T cells from PBMCs. All receptors come from a human donor in good health (CMV status not recorded). Some clones in this sample may be carry-over from other donors' samples.

This chain links TRBV5-5 with TRBJ2-7, with 8 bases fitting TRBD1. V was clipped by 4 bases and J by 0 bases; unmatched bases: 9. CDR1 is SGHKS and CDR2 is YYEKEE in the germline V gene (reference sequence). The CDR3 has 16 residues. For the CDR3, the DNA is TGTGCCAGCAGCCCGGAGGACAGGGAGTCCTCCTACGAGCAGTACGTC. Protein sequence: CASSPEDRESSYEQYV.

The chain has TRBV5-6 and TRBJ2-3; a weak D match, TRBD2 (5 bases). Germline V lookup: CDR1 SGHDT, CDR2 YYEEEE. V lost 4 bases and J lost 0, with 15 bases in between. There are 16 residues in the CDR3. The CDR3 loop reads CASSLPLRVSTDTQYF. The CDR3 DNA reads as TGTGCCAGCAGCCTTCCCTTGAGGGTTAGCACAGATACGCAGTATTTT. Variable domain in full (rest from reference TRBV5-6 and TRBJ2-3): DAGVTQSPTHLIKTRGQQVTLRCSPKSGHDTVSWYQQALGQGPQFIFQYYEEEERQRGNFPDRFSGHQFPNYSSELNVNALLLGDSALYLCASSLPLRVSTDTQYFGPGTRLTVL.

The rearrangement links TRBV7-9 to TRBJ1-1; D gene uncertain. The V and J ends lost 3 bases and 7 bases respectively, with 9 bases between them. CDR3 length equals 12 residues. Germline assignment: CDR1 SEHNR and CDR2 FQNEAQ (reference sequence). CDR3 amino acids: CASSLEAVEAFF. CDR3 sequence (DNA): TGTGCCAGCAGCTTGGAGGCAGTTGAAGCTTTCTTT. The variable domain in full, completed from reference TRBV7-9 and TRBJ1-1, reads DTGVSQNPRHKITKRGQNVTFRCDPISEHNRLYWYRQTLGQGPEFLTYFQNEAQLEKSRLLSDRFSAERPKGSFSTLEIQRTEQGDSAMYLCASSLEAVEAFFGQGTRLTVV.

For this clonotype: One end of the junction varies from germline; a read error may be responsible. The chain employs TRBV12-3 or TRBV12-4 and TRBJ2-1, with 7 bases aligning to TRBD1. The CDR3 extends over 13 amino acids. The chain's CDR3 is CVSSSSNDRDKFF. DNA of the CDR3: TGTGTCAGCAGCTCCTCCAACGACAGGGATAAGTTCTTC.

On this clonotype itself: A read error may account for a junction end that differs from germline. J is TRBJ1-2 and V is TRBV4-1; maybe TRBD1 (5 bases). CDR3 size: 18 residues. In germline, CDR1 is MGHRA, CDR2 YSYEKL. In DNA form, the CDR3 reads TGTGCCAGCAGCCAGGGATTAAGGTCGAGTCAGATCATCTATGGCTACACCTTC. Encoded protein: CASSQGLRSSQIIYGYTF.

In this sample, this clonotype turned up many times. This chain connects TRBV12-3 or TRBV12-4 to TRBJ2-7, with 8 nucleotides matching TRBD2. The length of the CDR3 is 12 residues. V gave up 2 bases and J gave up 7 bases; unmatched junction bases: 1. DNA for the CDR3: TGTGCCAGCAGTTTACGGGGGGGAGAGCAGTACGTC. Protein product: CASSLRGGEQYV.

The chain couples TRBV28 to TRBJ2-7; 10 positions match TRBD1. CDR1 and CDR2 (germline): MDHEN, SYDVKM. The V gene end was trimmed by 4 bases and the J gene end by 6 bases; junction bases not matched to a gene: 6. The CDR3 consists of 14 residues. CDR3 loop: CASSYPGQGFEQYV. The CDR3 DNA follows: TGTGCCAGCAGTTACCCGGGACAGGGGTTCGAGCAGTACGTC.

This clonotype was counted between two and nine times. This chain links TRBV7-8 with TRBJ2-7; D possibly corresponds to TRBD2 (6 bases). The length of the CDR3 is 16 residues. V was trimmed by 2 bases and J by 2 bases, leaving 16 bases between them. The germline gives CDR1 SGHVS, CDR2 FQNEAQ. CDR3 in amino acids: CASSLWLADPTYEQYF. The CDR3, as DNA: TGTGCCAGCAGCTTATGGTTAGCGGACCCTACCTACGAGCAGTACTTC.

This clonotype has ten or more counts. The chain joins TRBV28 to TRBJ1-6; tentative D call: TRBD1 (5 bases). Looked up from germline, CDR1 is MDHEN and CDR2 is SYDVKM. This CDR3 is built from 16 residues. The V end lost 5 bases, the J end lost 6 bases, and 17 bases lay between the germline ends. The CDR3 coding sequence is TGTGCCAGCAGTCCCCCGGGGCGGGGACCTAATTCACCCCTCCACTTT. Protein sequence: CASSPPGRGPNSPLHF.